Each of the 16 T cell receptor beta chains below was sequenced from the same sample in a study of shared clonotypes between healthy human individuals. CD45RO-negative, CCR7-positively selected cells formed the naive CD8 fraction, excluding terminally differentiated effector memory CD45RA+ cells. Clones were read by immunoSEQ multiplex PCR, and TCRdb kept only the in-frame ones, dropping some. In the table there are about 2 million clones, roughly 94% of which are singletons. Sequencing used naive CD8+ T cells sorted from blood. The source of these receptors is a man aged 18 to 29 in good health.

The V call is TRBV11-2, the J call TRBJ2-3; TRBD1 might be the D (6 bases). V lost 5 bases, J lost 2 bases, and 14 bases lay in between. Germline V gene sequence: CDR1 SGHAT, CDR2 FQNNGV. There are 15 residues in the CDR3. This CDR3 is CASSALQGFTDTQYF. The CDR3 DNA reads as TGTGCCAGCAGCGCCCTACAGGGATTCACAGATACGCAGTATTTT.

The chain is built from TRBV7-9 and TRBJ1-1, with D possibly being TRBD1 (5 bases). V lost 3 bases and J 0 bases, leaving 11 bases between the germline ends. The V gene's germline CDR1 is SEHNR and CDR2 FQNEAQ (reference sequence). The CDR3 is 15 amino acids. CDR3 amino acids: CASSLTVFLNTEAFF. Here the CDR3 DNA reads TGTGCCAGCAGCTTGACAGTCTTTCTGAACACTGAAGCTTTCTTT.

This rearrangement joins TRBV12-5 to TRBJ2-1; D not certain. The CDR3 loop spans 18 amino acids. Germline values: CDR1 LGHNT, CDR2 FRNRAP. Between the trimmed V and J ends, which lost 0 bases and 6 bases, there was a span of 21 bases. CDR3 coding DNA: TGTGCTAGTGGTTTGGTTCCCTCTTTACCCGGTTCCATCAATGAGCAGTTCTTC. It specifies CASGLVPSLPGSINEQFF.

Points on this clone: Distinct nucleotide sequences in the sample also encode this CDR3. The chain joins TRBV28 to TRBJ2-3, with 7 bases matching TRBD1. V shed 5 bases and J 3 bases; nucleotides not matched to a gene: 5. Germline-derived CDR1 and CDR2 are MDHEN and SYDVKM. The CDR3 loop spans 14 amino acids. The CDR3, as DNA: TGTGCCAGCAGTGAGACAGGGCTAACAGATACGCAGTATTTT. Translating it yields CASSETGLTDTQYF.

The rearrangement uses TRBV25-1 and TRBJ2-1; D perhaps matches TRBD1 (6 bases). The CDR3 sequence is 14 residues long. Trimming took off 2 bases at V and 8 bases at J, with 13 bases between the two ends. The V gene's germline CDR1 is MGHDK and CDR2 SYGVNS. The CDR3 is CASSEAWGQYEQFF. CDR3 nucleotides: TGTGCCAGCAGTGAAGCGTGGGGGCAATATGAGCAGTTCTTC.

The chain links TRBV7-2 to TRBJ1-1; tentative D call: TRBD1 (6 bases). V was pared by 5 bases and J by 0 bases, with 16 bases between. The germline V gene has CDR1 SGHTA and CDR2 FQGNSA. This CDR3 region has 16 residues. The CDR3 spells CASSLITGIMNTEAFF. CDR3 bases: TGTGCCAGCAGCCTAATTACAGGGATAATGAACACTGAAGCTTTCTTT.

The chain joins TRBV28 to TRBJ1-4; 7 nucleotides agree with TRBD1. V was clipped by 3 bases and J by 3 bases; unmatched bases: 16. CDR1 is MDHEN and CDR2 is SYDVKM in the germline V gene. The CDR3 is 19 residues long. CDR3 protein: CASSFEGGNNPRPNEKLFF. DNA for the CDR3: TGTGCCAGCAGTTTTGAAGGGGGCAATAACCCCAGGCCTAATGAAAAACTGTTTTTT.

CDR3: CASSLASGKWNTEAFF. The CDR3 region has the DNA TGTGCCAGCAGCTTAGCTTCGGGGAAATGGAACACTGAAGCTTTCTTT. The chain combines TRBV11-2 with TRBJ1-1; unclear D gene. The V gene lost 1 base and the J gene lost 1 base, with 13 bases spanning the gap. The length of the CDR3 is 16 residues. The germline CDR1 and CDR2 sequences are SGHAT and FQNNGV.

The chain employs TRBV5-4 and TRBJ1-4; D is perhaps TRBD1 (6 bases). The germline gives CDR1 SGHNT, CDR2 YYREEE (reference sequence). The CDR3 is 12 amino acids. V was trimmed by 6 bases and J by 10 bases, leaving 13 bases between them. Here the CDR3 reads CASTGEGGKLFF. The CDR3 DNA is TGTGCCAGCACTGGTGAGGGGGGAAAACTGTTTTTT.

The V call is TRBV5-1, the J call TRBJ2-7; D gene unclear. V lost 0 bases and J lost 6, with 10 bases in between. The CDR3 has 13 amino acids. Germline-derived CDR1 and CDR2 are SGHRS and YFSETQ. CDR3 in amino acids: CASSLGGFSEQYF. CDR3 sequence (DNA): TGCGCCAGCAGCTTGGGGGGATTTTCCGAGCAGTACTTC.

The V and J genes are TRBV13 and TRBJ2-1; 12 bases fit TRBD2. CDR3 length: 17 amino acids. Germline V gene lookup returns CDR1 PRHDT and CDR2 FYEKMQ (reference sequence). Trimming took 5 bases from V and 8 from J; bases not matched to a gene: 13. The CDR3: CASSQQETSGSAHEQFF. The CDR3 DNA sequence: TGTGCCAGCAGCCAACAGGAGACTAGCGGGAGTGCCCATGAGCAGTTCTTC.

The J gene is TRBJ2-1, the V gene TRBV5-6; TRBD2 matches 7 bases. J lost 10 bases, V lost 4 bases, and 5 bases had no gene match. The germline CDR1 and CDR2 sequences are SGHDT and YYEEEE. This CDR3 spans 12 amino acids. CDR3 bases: TGTGCCAGCAGCCCGGGAGGCCAGGAGCAGTTCTTC. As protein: CASSPGGQEQFF. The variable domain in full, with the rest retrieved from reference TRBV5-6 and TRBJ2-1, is DAGVTQSPTHLIKTRGQQVTLRCSPKSGHDTVSWYQQALGQGPQFIFQYYEEEERQRGNFPDRFSGHQFPNYSSELNVNALLLGDSALYLCASSPGGQEQFFGPGTRLTVL.

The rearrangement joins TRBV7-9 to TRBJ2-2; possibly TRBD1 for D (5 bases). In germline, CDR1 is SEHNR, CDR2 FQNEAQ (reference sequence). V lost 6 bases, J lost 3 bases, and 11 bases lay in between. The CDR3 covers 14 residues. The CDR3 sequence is CASRSGYHTGELFF. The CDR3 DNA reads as TGTGCCAGCAGATCAGGGTATCACACCGGGGAGCTGTTTTTT.

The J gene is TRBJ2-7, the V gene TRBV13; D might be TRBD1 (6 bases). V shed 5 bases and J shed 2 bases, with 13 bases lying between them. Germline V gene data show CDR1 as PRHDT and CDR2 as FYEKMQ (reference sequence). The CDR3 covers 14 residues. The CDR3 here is CASSPQGWAYEQYF. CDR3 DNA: TGTGCCAGCAGCCCCCAGGGGTGGGCCTACGAGCAGTACTTC.

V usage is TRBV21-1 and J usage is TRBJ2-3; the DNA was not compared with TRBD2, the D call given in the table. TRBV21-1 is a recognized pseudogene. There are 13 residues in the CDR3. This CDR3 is CASPGGGTDTQYF. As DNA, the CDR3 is TGTGCCAGCCCCGGGGGAGGCACAGATACGCAGTATTTT.

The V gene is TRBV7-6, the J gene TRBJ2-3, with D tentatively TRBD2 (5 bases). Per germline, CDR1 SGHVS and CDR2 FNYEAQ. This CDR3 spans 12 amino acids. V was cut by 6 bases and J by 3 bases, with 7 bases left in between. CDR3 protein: CASSVATDTQYF. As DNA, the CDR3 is TGTGCCAGCAGTGTAGCGACAGATACGCAGTATTTT.